This passage covers 13 T cell receptor beta chains from one sample sequenced in a study of cytomegalovirus exposure and HLA in healthy donors (dated by TCRdb to about 2017). Libraries came from the immunoSEQ multiplex PCR assay. For the multiplex PCR, a mixture combining 60 forward primers for TCR Vbeta segments and 13 reverse primers for TCR Jbeta segments was used. The source is immuneACCESS, and TCRdb retained only in-frame sequences with V and J called. Part of the clones is not carried over; for the studies checked, unresolved V genes explain less than half of this, and the remainder is unexplained. The sample records 80,000 to 130,000 clones, approximately 73% of which are singletons. 3.5% to 4% of the sample is in the top ten clones. Sequences were obtained from PBMCs. The receptor set was obtained from a woman between 45 and 65 years old in good health and CMV-seropositive.

The chain uses TRBV6-6 and TRBJ2-5; tentative D call: TRBD2 (6 bases). The J call may be faulty, since TRBJ2-7 better matches the DNA end. Germline V gene data show CDR1 as MNHNY and CDR2 as SVGAGI (reference sequence). The CDR3 totals 14 residues. In nucleotides, the CDR3 is TGTGCCAGCAGTAACGGCGGGGTCTCCTACGAGCAGTACTTC. It specifies CASSNGGVSYEQYF.

This clone was counted at least ten times. The V gene is TRBV9, the J gene TRBJ2-1, with D unclear. The V gene's germline CDR1 is SGDLS and CDR2 YYNGEE. The ends were cut back, 3 bases at V and 6 bases at J, with 10 bases in the middle. The length of the CDR3 is 13 residues. CDR3 sequence (DNA): TGTGCCAGCAGCGGCCTAACAGCCAATGAGCAGTTCTTC. Amino acid sequence: CASSGLTANEQFF.

The V gene is TRBV6-5, the J gene TRBJ2-7, with 8 bases aligning to TRBD2. This CDR3 has 14 residues. Germline trimming cut 2 bases from V and 4 bases from J; bases unmatched to any gene: 4. The germline gives CDR1 MNHEY, CDR2 SVGAGI. The CDR3: CASSYAGGVYEQYF. For the CDR3, the DNA is TGTGCCAGCAGTTACGCCGGGGGGGTATACGAGCAGTACTTC.

V is TRBV11-1 and J is TRBJ2-1, with D uncertain. Germline values: CDR1 SGHAT, CDR2 FQDESV (reference sequence). V was pared by 5 bases and J by 8 bases, with 10 bases between. The length of the CDR3 is 12 residues. The CDR3 sequence is CASSPAQDEQFF. The CDR3 bases are TGTGCCAGCAGCCCGGCCCAGGATGAGCAGTTCTTC.

The chain joins TRBV30 to TRBJ1-2, with D possibly being TRBD1 (5 bases). V was clipped by 0 bases and J by 4 bases, with 9 bases between them. Per germline, CDR1 GTSNPN and CDR2 SVGIG (reference sequence). CDR3 length equals 13 residues. The CDR3 loop reads CAWSVGPSYGYTF. In DNA form, the CDR3 reads TGTGCCTGGAGTGTGGGGCCCAGCTATGGCTACACCTTC.

V and J are TRBV18 and TRBJ2-7; D may be TRBD2 (5 bases). Germline values: CDR1 KGHSH, CDR2 LQKENI. The CDR3 sequence is 15 residues long. V was cut by 0 bases and J by 0 bases, with 9 bases left in between. The CDR3, as DNA: TGTGCCAGCTCACCACCTATAGGGAGCTCCTACGAGCAGTACTTC. Translating it yields CASSPPIGSSYEQYF.

V usage is TRBV6-5 and J usage is TRBJ2-1; 7 bases are shared with TRBD1. The germline V gene encodes CDR1 MNHEY and CDR2 SVGAGI. V gave up 4 bases and J gave up 7 bases; unmatched junction bases: 7. The CDR3 is 14 amino acids. The CDR3 is CASSWDDRVNEQFF. The CDR3 region has the DNA TGTGCCAGCAGTTGGGATGACAGGGTGAATGAGCAGTTCTTC.

This rearrangement joins TRBV19 to TRBJ1-1; D may be TRBD1 (6 bases). CDR1 is LNHDA, CDR2 SQIVND, per germline (reference sequence). The V gene lost 9 bases and the J gene lost 6 bases, with 11 bases spanning the gap. This CDR3 spans 11 amino acids. CDR3 loop: CASPGVAEAFF. The CDR3 nucleotides read TGTGCCAGCCCAGGGGTCGCTGAAGCTTTCTTT.

V usage is TRBV19 and J usage is TRBJ2-3; TRBD2 agrees at 11 bases. The germline gives CDR1 LNHDA, CDR2 SQIVND (reference sequence). V dropped 4 bases and J dropped 2; count of bases not matched to a gene: 14. This CDR3 comprises 19 residues. CDR3 loop: CASSKSLAGGLSSTDTQYF. The CDR3 bases are TGTGCCAGTAGTAAGTCCCTAGCGGGGGGCCTGAGTTCCACAGATACGCAGTATTTT.

This clone was recorded at least ten times. The CDR3 DNA reads TGTGCCAGCAGCGCGGGACAGGGGTTTAACTATGGCTACACCTTC. As protein: CASSAGQGFNYGYTF. This chain connects TRBV5-4 to TRBJ1-2; 10 bases are a match to TRBD1. With V trimmed by 4 bases and J by 1 base, 4 bases remained unmatched. The CDR3 covers 15 residues. Germline V gene lookup returns CDR1 SGHNT and CDR2 YYREEE (reference sequence).

The gene calls are TRBV7-2 and TRBJ2-7; D is unclear. Germline V gives CDR1 SGHTA, CDR2 FQGNSA. Trimming removed 0 bases from V and 3 bases from J, with 9 bases in between. The CDR3 extends over 14 amino acids. The CDR3 coding sequence is TGTGCCAGCAGCTTAGCAGCCACTGGCTACGAGCAGTACTTC. As protein: CASSLAATGYEQYF.

This rearrangement joins TRBV12-5 to TRBJ1-2; no clear D. V shed 3 bases and J shed 0 bases, with 5 bases lying between them. This CDR3 region has 13 residues. CDR1 is LGHNT, CDR2 FRNRAP, per germline. CDR3 protein: CASGFEPNYGYTF. The CDR3 DNA reads TGTGCTAGTGGTTTTGAGCCTAACTATGGCTACACCTTC. Full variable domain (rest looked up from reference TRBV12-5 and TRBJ1-2): DARVTQTPRHKVTEMGQEVTMRCQPILGHNTVFWYRQTMMQGLELLAYFRNRAPLDDSGMPKDRFSAEMPDATLATLKIQPSEPRDSAVYFCASGFEPNYGYTFGSGTRLTVV.

This chain links TRBV11-2 with TRBJ2-7; 13 bases are shared with TRBD2. The CDR3 runs 17 residues. Unmatched junction bases numbered 9, after V lost 3 bases and J lost 4 bases. The germline gives CDR1 SGHAT, CDR2 FQNNGV. CDR3 DNA: TGTGCCAGCAGCTTCATCCGCAGACTAGCGGGGGGTTACGAGCAGTACTTC. The encoded protein is CASSFIRRLAGGYEQYF.